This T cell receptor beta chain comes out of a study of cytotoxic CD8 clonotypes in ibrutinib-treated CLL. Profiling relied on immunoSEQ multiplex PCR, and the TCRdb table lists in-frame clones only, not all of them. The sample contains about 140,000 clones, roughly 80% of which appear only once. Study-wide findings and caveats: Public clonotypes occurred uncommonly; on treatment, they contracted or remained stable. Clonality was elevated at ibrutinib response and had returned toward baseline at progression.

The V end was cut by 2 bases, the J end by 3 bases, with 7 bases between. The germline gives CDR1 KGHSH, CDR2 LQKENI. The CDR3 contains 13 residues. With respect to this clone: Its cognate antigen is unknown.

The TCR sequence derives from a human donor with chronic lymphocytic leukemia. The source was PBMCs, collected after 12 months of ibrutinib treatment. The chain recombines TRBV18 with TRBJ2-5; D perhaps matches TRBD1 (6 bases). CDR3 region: CASSPNREETQYF. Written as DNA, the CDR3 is TGTGCCAGCTCACCAAACAGGGAAGAGACCCAGTACTTC.